This T cell receptor beta chain originates from a study of blood T cells in healthy people across ages. Together with a sample-barcoded 5' primer, a J-beta primer mix was included in a second PCR lasting about 7 to 12 cycles. TCRdb used MiXCR to reprocess the 5' RACE reads, holding one entry per CDR3 protein. The top ten hold roughly 8.2% of the sample, which has about 1,500,000 distinct CDR3 sequences, about 40% seen once. The CDR3 contains 13 residues. Germline values: CDR1 SEHNR, CDR2 FQNEAQ (reference sequence). Trimming removed 7 bases at V and 5 bases at J, with 11 bases between. This clonotype came up once.

This TCR derives from a woman aged 18-29 years in good health. Material for sequencing was blood. The chain links TRBV7-9 to TRBJ1-4; D is unresolved. CDR3 nucleotides: TGTGCCAGCACGGGCCAGCCCAATGAAAAACTGTTTTTT. Translating gives CASTGQPNEKLFF.